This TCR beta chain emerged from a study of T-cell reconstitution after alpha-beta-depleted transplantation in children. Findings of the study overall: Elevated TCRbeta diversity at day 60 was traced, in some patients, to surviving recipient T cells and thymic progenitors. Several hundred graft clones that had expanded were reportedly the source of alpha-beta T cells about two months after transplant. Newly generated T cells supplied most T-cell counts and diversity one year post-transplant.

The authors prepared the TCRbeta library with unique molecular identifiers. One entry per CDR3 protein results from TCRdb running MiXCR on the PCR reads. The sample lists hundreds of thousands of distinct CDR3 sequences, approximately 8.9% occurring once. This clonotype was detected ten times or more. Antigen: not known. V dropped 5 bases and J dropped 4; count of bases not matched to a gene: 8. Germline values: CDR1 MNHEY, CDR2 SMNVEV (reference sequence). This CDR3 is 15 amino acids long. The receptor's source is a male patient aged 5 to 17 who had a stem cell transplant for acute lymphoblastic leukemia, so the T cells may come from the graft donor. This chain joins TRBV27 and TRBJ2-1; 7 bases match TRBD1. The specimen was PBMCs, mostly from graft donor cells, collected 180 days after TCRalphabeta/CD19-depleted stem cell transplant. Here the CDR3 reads CASSHPGQSYNEQFF. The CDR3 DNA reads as TGTGCCAGCAGTCACCCGGGACAGAGTTACAATGAGCAGTTCTTC.